The following is a T cell receptor (beta chain) sequence with its context. No antigen is known for it. One end of the junction fails to match germline, which may point to a read error. cDNA specific to TCR beta was made from around 470 ng of total RNA, with a constant-region primer employed for priming. For TCR beta, libraries were produced by three nested multiplex PCR rounds using slightly modified ARM-PCR. Rounds one and two of PCR, each of approximately 11 cycles, were primed with TRBV1-TRBV30 forward primers and a C-beta reverse primer. MiXCR, run by TCRdb on the multiplex PCR reads, gives a single entry per CDR3 protein. The profile shows roughly 30,000 distinct CDR3 sequences, approximately 71% of them singletons. The germline V gene encodes CDR1 SGHAT and CDR2 FQNNGV. There are 13 residues in the CDR3. This sample is drawn from a study of tumor-infiltrating lymphocytes in primary liver carcinoma. Study background: Samples gave roughly 3.65 to 8 million productive TCRbeta reads, similar across tissue types.

Findings and limits, study-wide: Researchers found tumor-adjacent and tumor-blood pairs overlapped less than tumor region pairs. Among top clones, only about 8-25% appeared in all five tumor regions.

Without any cell sorting, roughly 18-34 mg of bulk tissue yielded co-extracted RNA and DNA. This clonotype originated in a woman aged 25 to 39 with primary liver carcinoma and hepatitis B virus infection. This chain connects TRBV11-2 to TRBJ2-1; D remains unclear. Source material: liver tumor tissue from sampling region 3. Subset: tumor region T3, left-lateral pole. CDR3 bases: TGTGCCAGCAGCATATGGGTTACGAACGAGCAATTCTTC. Its protein product is CASSIWVTNEQFF.